These 9 T cell receptor beta chains were sequenced from one sample in a study of shared clonotypes between healthy human individuals. Profiling relied on immunoSEQ multiplex PCR, and the TCRdb table lists in-frame clones only, not all of them. Counted here are 550,000 to 800,000 clones, 90% occurring once; the ten biggest clones make up about 33%. Sequenced: memory CD8+ T cells from PBMCs. Subset noted: CD45RO+ cells pooled with CCR7-negative TemRA cells. The receptors shown here come from a man between 18 and 29 years old in good health. Some clones in this sample may be carry-over from other donors' samples.

The chain uses TRBV5-6 and TRBJ1-1; perhaps TRBD1 as D (5 bases). V gave up 0 bases and J gave up 6 bases, with 15 bases separating them. CDR1 and CDR2 from the germline V gene are SGHDT and YYEEEE. The CDR3 runs to 15 residues. This chain's CDR3 is CASSLVLGMGAEAFF. The CDR3 nucleotides are TGTGCCAGCAGCTTGGTATTGGGGATGGGGGCTGAAGCTTTCTTT.

The V and J genes are TRBV4-1 and TRBJ2-1, with D possibly TRBD2 on 6 matching bases. Trimming pared 0 bases from V and 5 bases from J, leaving 17 bases between. CDR1 and CDR2 (germline): MGHRA, YSYEKL. The CDR3 spans 17 residues. The CDR3 coding sequence is TGCGCCAGCAGCCAAGATCGAAGGACTAATTCAAACAATGAGCAGTTCTTC. Translation: CASSQDRRTNSNNEQFF.

The chain carries TRBV19 and TRBJ2-1; D is uncertain. Trimming removed 4 bases from V and 0 bases from J, with 10 bases in between. This CDR3 comprises 15 residues. Germline V gene sequence: CDR1 LNHDA, CDR2 SQIVND (reference sequence). In DNA, the CDR3 is TGTGCCAGTAGTAATCCCAGGCGCTCCTACAATGAGCAGTTCTTC. As protein: CASSNPRRSYNEQFF.

The V call is TRBV7-2, the J call TRBJ2-1; 7 bases are shared with TRBD2. The CDR3 has 15 amino acids. The germline CDR1 and CDR2 sequences are SGHTA and FQGNSA. J gave up 2 bases and V 6 bases, and 7 bases lay outside the gene matches. CDR3 in DNA: TGTGCCAGCAGAGATACCGGGACTACCTACAATGAGCAGTTCTTC. It specifies CASRDTGTTYNEQFF. Drawing the rest from reference TRBV7-2 and TRBJ2-1, the complete variable domain is GAGVSQSPSNKVTEKGKDVELRCDPISGHTALYWYRQSLGQGLEFLIYFQGNSAPDKSGLPSDRFSAERTGGSVSTLTIQRTQQEDSAVYLCASRDTGTTYNEQFFGPGTRLTVL.

V is TRBV5-1 and J is TRBJ2-7; D remains unclear. The length of the CDR3 is 13 residues. Trimming stripped 3 bases from V and 2 bases from J, with 9 bases between. Germline CDR1 reads SGHRS; CDR2 reads YFSETQ. The DNA for the CDR3 is TGCGCCAGCAGCTCGGGCCTAGCCTACGAGCAGTACTTC. Its protein is CASSSGLAYEQYF.

This clone is a singleton in its sample. The gene calls are TRBV7-6 and TRBJ2-6; TRBD2 matches at 12 bases. Germline-derived CDR1 and CDR2 are SGHVS and FNYEAQ. The CDR3 length is 21 residues. The junction had 14 bases not matched to a gene; V was cut back by 5 bases and J by 0 bases. The CDR3 protein is CASSTRDGPTSGSSGANVLTF. Written as DNA, the CDR3 is TGTGCCAGCAGCACCCGGGACGGACCGACTAGCGGGAGCTCTGGGGCCAACGTCCTGACTTTC.

In its sample, this clone was seen a few times. The rearrangement joins TRBV9 to TRBJ1-1, with TRBD1 as a possible D gene (6 bases). The CDR3 is 15 amino acids. With 2 bases removed from V and 0 bases from J, the gap between germline ends came to 11 bases. Germline V CDR1 and CDR2: SGDLS, YYNGEE. The DNA for the CDR3 is TGTGCCAGCAGCGTTCCTGACAGGCTGAACACTGAAGCTTTCTTT. Amino acids: CASSVPDRLNTEAFF.

The rearrangement joins TRBV27 to TRBJ2-7; D is ambiguous. Germline V gene sequence: CDR1 MNHEY, CDR2 SMNVEV (reference sequence). This CDR3 comprises 13 residues. The V and J ends lost 2 bases and 4 bases respectively, with 9 bases between them. The CDR3 sequence: CASSLAAEYEQYF. CDR3 coding DNA: TGTGCCAGCAGTTTAGCTGCGGAGTACGAGCAGTACTTC.

The chain has TRBV5-6 and TRBJ2-7; 7 nucleotides match TRBD2. The CDR3 has 13 residues. V dropped 3 bases and J dropped 1; count of bases not matched to a gene: 1. Germline-derived CDR1 and CDR2 are SGHDT and YYEEEE. The CDR3 DNA reads TGTGCCAGCAGCTGGGGGGGTTCCTACGAGCAGTACTTC. Its translation: CASSWGGSYEQYF.